The 32 T cell receptor beta chains below all came from one sample that was sequenced in a study of cytomegalovirus exposure and HLA in healthy donors. Primers included in the PCR were 60 Vbeta and 13 Jbeta primers. Repertoires were generated with immunoSEQ multiplex PCR, while TCRdb's copy carries only in-frame clones and drops some. The sample includes 120,000 or so clones, around 80% seen only once; the top ten take around 1.3%. The sequenced sample consisted of PBMCs. The receptor set was obtained from a female donor in good health and CMV-seronegative.

The J gene is TRBJ1-5, the V gene TRBV19; TRBD1 is a possible D gene (5 bases). Germline loops: CDR1 LNHDA, CDR2 SQIVND (reference sequence). The V end was cut by 9 bases, the J end by 6 bases, with 18 bases between. This CDR3 has 14 residues. As DNA, the CDR3 is TGTGCCAGCAGCGGCCGGGGGGGTGGTCAGCCCCAGCATTTT. This encodes CASSGRGGGQPQHF.

V and J are TRBV7-9 and TRBJ1-4, with 7 bases identical to TRBD1. This CDR3 has 14 residues. Trimming removed 5 bases from V and 5 bases from J; junction bases left unmatched: 5. CDR1 SEHNR and CDR2 FQNEAQ come from the germline V gene (reference sequence). Here the CDR3 reads CASSLGTANEKLFF. The CDR3 bases are TGTGCCAGCAGCCTGGGGACAGCAAATGAAAAACTGTTTTTT.

Here the CDR3 reads CASSFLGGARSYNEQFF. CDR3 in DNA: TGCGCCAGCAGCTTTCTCGGCGGGGCACGCTCCTACAATGAGCAGTTCTTC. The chain is built from TRBV5-1 and TRBJ2-1; perhaps TRBD2 as D (6 bases). Germline CDR1 is SGHRS and CDR2 is YFSETQ. Trimming pared 2 bases from V and 0 bases from J, leaving 15 bases between. This CDR3 is built from 17 residues.

Concerning this clone itself: The sample contains more than one DNA sequence encoding this CDR3. V is TRBV11-2 and J is TRBJ2-7; no clear D. Looked up from germline, CDR1 is SGHAT and CDR2 is FQNNGV. This CDR3 contains 12 residues. Trimming took 0 bases from V and 3 from J, leaving 3 bases between them. Written as DNA, the CDR3 is TGTGCCAGCAGCTTAGATAGCTACGAGCAGTACTTC. Translating gives CASSLDSYEQYF.

This clone occurred a few times. J is TRBJ1-1 and V is TRBV7-9, with a possible D match to TRBD1 (5 bases). In germline, CDR1 is SEHNR, CDR2 FQNEAQ (reference sequence). This CDR3 comprises 16 residues. The V and J ends lost 2 bases and 4 bases respectively, with 17 bases between them. CDR3 loop: CASSLWNGALSTEAFF. CDR3 coding DNA: TGTGCCAGCAGCTTATGGAATGGGGCATTGAGCACTGAAGCTTTCTTT.

The chain links TRBV19 to TRBJ1-5; possibly TRBD1 for D (6 bases). In germline, CDR1 is LNHDA, CDR2 SQIVND (reference sequence). The germline V and J ends were trimmed by 8 bases and 5 bases, with 13 bases remaining between them. The CDR3 covers 13 residues. The CDR3 region has the DNA TGTGCCAGTGGGTTGCAGGGGTATCAGCCCCAGCATTTT. This gives the protein CASGLQGYQPQHF.

The V and J genes are TRBV7-9 and TRBJ2-1; no clear D. The germline gives CDR1 SEHNR, CDR2 FQNEAQ (reference sequence). V was shortened by 3 bases and J by 0 bases, with 12 bases between the two germline ends. The CDR3 has 16 amino acids. The CDR3 region is CASSFPSLSSYNEQFF. The CDR3 DNA follows: TGTGCCAGCAGCTTCCCAAGCTTATCCTCCTACAATGAGCAGTTCTTC.

This clone has just a few counts. The V gene is TRBV2, the J gene TRBJ2-1; 12 bases are a match to TRBD2. Germline values: CDR1 SNHLY, CDR2 FYNNEI. The CDR3 extends over 18 amino acids. Germline trimming cut 4 bases from V and 8 bases from J; bases unmatched to any gene: 15. The CDR3 nucleotides read TGTGCCAGCAGTGGGGGTCTAGCGGGGGGGTTGCTATCCTATGAGCAGTTCTTC. Translation: CASSGGLAGGLLSYEQFF.

The chain uses TRBV19 and TRBJ1-6; 11 positions agree with TRBD1. The CDR3 extends over 16 amino acids. From germline, CDR1 is LNHDA and CDR2 SQIVND (reference sequence). The V gene end was trimmed by 5 bases and the J gene end by 7 bases; junction bases not matched to a gene: 7. CDR3 coding DNA: TGTGCCAGTAGTGCCCGGACAGGGGGCGGGAATTCACCCCTCCACTTT. The encoded protein is CASSARTGGGNSPLHF.

This chain uses TRBV11-1 with TRBJ2-1, with TRBD2 matching 8 bases. Germline CDR1 reads SGHAT; CDR2 reads FQDESV (reference sequence). With 5 bases clipped from V and 3 bases from J, the junction kept 6 bases outside the gene matches. This CDR3 is 15 amino acids long. CDR3 sequence: CASSKRLANYNEQFF. For the CDR3, the DNA is TGTGCCAGCAGCAAGAGACTAGCGAACTACAATGAGCAGTTCTTC.

The chain is built from TRBV6-5 and TRBJ2-7; TRBD1 is a possible D gene (6 bases). The germline V and J ends were trimmed by 0 bases and 2 bases, with 14 bases remaining between them. CDR1 MNHEY and CDR2 SVGAGI come from the germline V gene. The CDR3 totals 16 residues. This chain's CDR3 is CASSYSVTGKTYEQYF. DNA for the CDR3: TGTGCCAGCAGTTACTCCGTGACAGGAAAAACCTACGAGCAGTACTTC.

The chain joins TRBV18 to TRBJ1-1, with D maybe TRBD1 (6 bases). CDR1 is KGHSH and CDR2 is LQKENI in the germline V gene. With 0 bases removed from V and 3 bases from J, the gap between germline ends came to 11 bases. This CDR3 is 15 amino acids long. Written as DNA, the CDR3 is TGTGCCAGCTCACCACCGGGGGCGGTGGACACTGAAGCTTTCTTT. Its protein is CASSPPGAVDTEAFF. Using reference TRBV18 and TRBJ1-1 for the parts outside the CDR3, the full variable domain is NAGVMQNPRHLVRRRGQEARLRCSPMKGHSHVYWYRQLPEEGLKFMVYLQKENIIDESGMPKERFSAEFPKEGPSILRIQQVVRGDSAAYFCASSPPGAVDTEAFFGQGTRLTVV.

The chain links TRBV4-1 to TRBJ2-2, with 9 bases matching TRBD2. With 3 bases clipped from V and 4 bases from J, the junction kept 3 bases outside the gene matches. CDR3 length: 15 residues. Germline assignment: CDR1 MGHRA and CDR2 YSYEKL. CDR3 residues: CASSQLAGSTGELFF. The CDR3 DNA reads TGCGCCAGCAGCCAGCTAGCGGGATCCACCGGGGAGCTGTTTTTT.

CDR3 amino acids: CASSQPALAGGTSTDTQYF. Here the CDR3 DNA reads TGCGCCAGCAGCCAACCCGCTTTAGCGGGGGGGACTAGCACAGATACGCAGTATTTT. This chain connects TRBV4-1 to TRBJ2-3; TRBD2 matches at 11 bases. Germline V gene sequence: CDR1 MGHRA, CDR2 YSYEKL. The V segment lost 2 bases and the J segment 0 bases; nucleotides outside the gene matches: 10. The CDR3 sequence is 19 residues long.

This sequence joins TRBV9 and TRBJ2-5; D is unclear. Germline V gene lookup returns CDR1 SGDLS and CDR2 YYNGEE. The V and J ends lost 5 bases and 2 bases respectively, with 10 bases between them. The CDR3 covers 13 residues. The CDR3 spells CASSTDTQETQYF. In nucleotides, the CDR3 is TGTGCCAGCAGTACAGATACACAAGAGACCCAGTACTTC.

This clone was counted a few times. The CDR3 DNA reads TGTGCCTGGAGCAGTCTGGCGGGAGGTGCAGATACGCAGTATTTT. Its translation is CAWSSLAGGADTQYF. The V and J genes are TRBV30 and TRBJ2-3; the match to TRBD2 covers 8 bases. CDR3 length equals 15 residues. The V and J ends lost 3 bases and 4 bases, in that order; junction bases with no gene match: 9. CDR1 and CDR2 from the germline V gene are GTSNPN and SVGIG (reference sequence).

The J gene is TRBJ2-1, the V gene TRBV9; D remains unclear. CDR3 length: 13 residues. Germline-derived CDR1 and CDR2 are SGDLS and YYNGEE. The V gene lost 0 bases and the J gene lost 7 bases, with 8 bases spanning the gap. The CDR3 loop reads CASSVAAQNEQFF. CDR3 in DNA: TGTGCCAGCAGCGTAGCTGCCCAGAATGAGCAGTTCTTC.

A few counts support this clone. In nucleotides, the CDR3 is TGTGCCAGCAGTGTTAAGCCGAACACTGAAGCTTTCTTT. Protein sequence: CASSVKPNTEAFF. The V gene is TRBV2, the J gene TRBJ1-1; no reliable D call. The CDR3 length is 13 residues. Germline assignment: CDR1 SNHLY and CDR2 FYNNEI. Trimming cost V 4 bases and J 1 base, with 7 bases left between them.

This chain links TRBV6-6 with TRBJ1-5; TRBD1 is a possible D gene (5 bases). The V end lost 7 bases, the J end lost 5 bases, and 12 bases lay between the germline ends. Germline V gene lookup returns CDR1 MNHNY and CDR2 SVGAGI (reference sequence). This CDR3 has 13 amino acids. CDR3 in DNA: TGTGCCAGCAAACTCGACAGAGATCAGCCCCAGCATTTT. This encodes CASKLDRDQPQHF.

A single count supports this clone. The genes are TRBV5-1 and TRBJ2-7, with TRBD1 as a possible D gene (7 bases). The germline V gene has CDR1 SGHRS and CDR2 YFSETQ. V was pared by 4 bases and J by 7 bases, with 12 bases between. This CDR3 has 12 amino acids. The DNA of the CDR3 is TGCGCCAGCAGCGAACAGGGGAGGGAGCAGTACTTC. It encodes CASSEQGREQYF.

This clone has just one count. The rearrangement links TRBV6-1 to TRBJ2-5; the match to TRBD1 covers 11 bases. Trimming removed 7 bases from V and 2 bases from J; junction bases left unmatched: 3. Germline V gene sequence: CDR1 MNHNS, CDR2 SASEGT. The CDR3 consists of 14 residues. The CDR3, as DNA: TGTGCCAGCACTGGGACAGGGGGACAAGAGACCCAGTACTTC. Protein sequence: CASTGTGGQETQYF.

The rearrangement uses TRBV19 and TRBJ2-5, with TRBD2 as a possible D gene (5 bases). Germline CDR1 reads LNHDA; CDR2 reads SQIVND (reference sequence). The V end lost 4 bases, the J end lost 4 bases, and 16 bases lay between the germline ends. The CDR3 totals 15 residues. CDR3 protein: CASSTWARAGETQYF. CDR3 nucleotide sequence: TGTGCCAGTAGTACGTGGGCCCGCGCGGGAGAGACCCAGTACTTC.

The chain links TRBV2 to TRBJ2-5, with D unclear. V gave up 2 bases and J gave up 0 bases, with 7 bases separating them. The CDR3 is made up of 14 amino acids. Germline V gives CDR1 SNHLY, CDR2 FYNNEI. The CDR3 reads CASSETPYQETQYF. The CDR3 DNA reads TGTGCCAGCAGTGAAACACCTTACCAAGAGACCCAGTACTTC.

The rearrangement uses TRBV28 and TRBJ1-2, with D unresolved. Trimming shortened V by 3 bases and J by 8 bases, and 7 bases separated the two germline ends. The CDR3 runs to 11 residues. Germline-derived CDR1 and CDR2 are MDHEN and SYDVKM. CDR3 in DNA: TGTGCCAGCAGTTTCTATGAGGGCTACACCTTC. Its translation is CASSFYEGYTF.

The chain joins TRBV5-4 to TRBJ1-2; TRBD1 matches 8 bases. The CDR3 runs 15 residues. The V gene's germline CDR1 is SGHNT and CDR2 YYREEE (reference sequence). The J segment lost 7 bases and the V segment lost 4 bases, leaving 12 bases of the junction unmatched. CDR3 loop: CASSHRDRTSLGYTF. CDR3 bases: TGTGCCAGCAGCCACCGGGACAGGACGAGTCTTGGCTACACCTTC.

V usage is TRBV6-4 and J usage is TRBJ2-7; 10 nucleotides agree with TRBD1. CDR3 length equals 14 residues. V gave up 2 bases and J gave up 6 bases; unmatched junction bases: 4. Germline CDR1 is MRHNA and CDR2 is SNTAGT. CDR3 coding DNA: TGTGCCAGCAGTGACCGACAGGGGGCTAGCGAGCAGTACTTC. It specifies CASSDRQGASEQYF.

This sequence joins TRBV5-4 and TRBJ2-1; 7 positions agree with TRBD1. The CDR3 is made up of 16 amino acids. V was pared by 0 bases and J by 8 bases, with 11 bases of the junction left unmatched. Germline CDR1 and CDR2: SGHNT and YYREEE (reference sequence). The CDR3 coding sequence is TGTGCCAGCAGCTTGGTGACAGGGCTTTTGAACGATGAGCAGTTCTTC. Protein sequence: CASSLVTGLLNDEQFF.

The CDR3 spells CASSLNVRETQYF. DNA for the CDR3: TGCGCCAGCAGCTTGAATGTTAGAGAGACCCAGTACTTC. V gene TRBV5-1 combines with J gene TRBJ2-5; D gene unclear. The V end was cut by 1 base, the J end by 4 bases, with 8 bases between. CDR3 size: 13 residues. Germline loops: CDR1 SGHRS, CDR2 YFSETQ.

V and J are TRBV11-2 and TRBJ2-7; maybe TRBD1 (6 bases). This CDR3 is built from 16 residues. V was pared by 4 bases and J by 3 bases, with 19 bases between. Germline V gene sequence: CDR1 SGHAT, CDR2 FQNNGV. The CDR3 is CASSSLTGRNLYEQYF. CDR3 DNA: TGTGCCAGCAGCTCACTGACAGGCCGAAACCTCTACGAGCAGTACTTC.

CDR3 residues: CASGRQRIANYGYTF. DNA for the CDR3: TGTGCCAGCGGTCGACAGCGCATAGCTAACTATGGCTACACCTTC. The chain has TRBV2 and TRBJ1-2; maybe TRBD1 (5 bases). CDR1 is SNHLY, CDR2 FYNNEI, per germline. The CDR3 loop spans 15 amino acids. Trimming left V 8 bases short and J 0 bases short, with 16 bases between.

This clone appeared a single time. V gene TRBV25-1 combines with J gene TRBJ2-7, with D possibly matching TRBD1 (5 bases). The length of the CDR3 is 13 residues. Trimming pared 0 bases from V and 6 bases from J, leaving 9 bases between. Looked up from germline, CDR1 is MGHDK and CDR2 is SYGVNS. The CDR3: CASSEYVGAEQYF. In DNA, the CDR3 is TGTGCCAGCAGTGAATATGTAGGGGCCGAGCAGTACTTC.

The rearrangement uses TRBV11-3 and TRBJ2-1; no clear D. CDR3 size: 13 residues. V was shortened by 5 bases and J by 8 bases, with 13 bases between the two germline ends. Looked up from germline, CDR1 is SGHNT and CDR2 is YENEEA. CDR3 sequence: CASSPNYRDEQFF. CDR3 sequence (DNA): TGTGCCAGCAGCCCAAATTACCGGGATGAGCAGTTCTTC.